One and the same sample provided the 17 T cell receptor beta chains below, sequenced in a study of Ad26.COV2.S vaccination and SARS-CoV-2 variants. TCRdb's table, derived via immunoSEQ multiplex PCR, lists solely in-frame clones and lacks some. The sample records 510,000 or so clones, approximately 90% being singletons. Treatment specified: 15 to 20 received Ad26.COV2.S at low or high dose, single or two shots; 5 received placebo; per-sample allocation not given. After the first vaccine or placebo injection, samples were drawn on day 63. The sample in question was peripheral blood, obtained in a trial of Ad26.COV2.S vaccine versus placebo. The source is a person between 18 and 60 years old who received the Ad26.COV2.S COVID-19 vaccine or a placebo.

The chain couples TRBV9 to TRBJ2-1, with D perhaps TRBD1 (6 bases). Trimming cost V 4 bases and J 5 bases, with 10 bases left between them. The germline gives CDR1 SGDLS, CDR2 YYNGEE. The CDR3 sequence is 13 residues long. The CDR3 nucleotides are TGTGCCAGCAGCCCCACAGGGAACAATGAGCAGTTCTTC. Its translation: CASSPTGNNEQFF.

The CDR3: CASSLVTGGGETQYF. The DNA of the CDR3 is TGCGCCAGCAGCTTGGTGACAGGGGGCGGGGAGACCCAGTACTTC. This chain joins TRBV5-1 and TRBJ2-5; 10 bases agree with TRBD1. The V segment lost 0 bases and the J segment 5 bases; nucleotides outside the gene matches: 4. Germline V lookup: CDR1 SGHRS, CDR2 YFSETQ. The CDR3 sequence is 15 residues long.

This clone was seen a single time. The gene calls are TRBV13 and TRBJ1-1, with D unresolved. The V gene lost 1 base and the J gene lost 4 bases, with 13 bases spanning the gap. The CDR3 runs 15 residues. Germline-derived CDR1 and CDR2 are PRHDT and FYEKMQ (reference sequence). Written as DNA, the CDR3 is TGTGCCAGCAGCTTAGCGGGGAGAGGGAGCACTGAAGCTTTCTTT. It specifies CASSLAGRGSTEAFF.

V gene TRBV21-1 combines with J gene TRBJ2-5. TRBV21-1 is designated a pseudogene. The CDR3 is 14 residues long. CDR3 protein: CASSKEGYQETQYF. The CDR3 DNA reads TGTGCCAGCAGCAAAGAGGGCTACCAAGAGACCCAGTACTTC.

The chain links TRBV9 to TRBJ2-7, with 12 bases that match TRBD2. Germline V gene data show CDR1 as SGDLS and CDR2 as YYNGEE. Trimming removed 0 bases from V and 5 bases from J; junction bases left unmatched: 3. The CDR3 loop spans 15 amino acids. DNA of the CDR3: TGTGCCAGCAGCGTAGGGACTAGCGGGAACCACGAGCAGTACTTC. This gives the protein CASSVGTSGNHEQYF. Full variable domain (rest looked up from reference TRBV9 and TRBJ2-7): DSGVTQTPKHLITATGQRVTLRCSPRSGDLSVYWYQQSLDQGLQFLIQYYNGEERAKGNILERFSAQQFPDLHSELNLSSLELGDSALYFCASSVGTSGNHEQYFGPGTRLTVT.

Remarks on this clone: This CDR3 is also generated by other DNA sequences in the sample. The chain has TRBV5-1 and TRBJ2-3; D unclear. From germline, CDR1 is SGHRS and CDR2 YFSETQ. The CDR3 has 13 residues. V gave up 0 bases and J gave up 3 bases, with 5 bases separating them. CDR3 loop: CASSLARTDTQYF. CDR3 in DNA: TGCGCCAGCAGCTTGGCCAGGACAGATACGCAGTATTTT.

V usage is TRBV11-2 and J usage is TRBJ1-6; 8 positions match TRBD1. V dropped 2 bases and J dropped 12; count of bases not matched to a gene: 3. Germline lookup yields CDR1 SGHAT and CDR2 FQNNGV. The length of the CDR3 is 13 residues. The CDR3: CASSLFDRGPLHF. The CDR3 DNA follows: TGTGCCAGCAGCTTATTTGACAGGGGACCCCTCCACTTT.

V is TRBV4-2 and J is TRBJ1-2; 7 positions match TRBD1. There are 15 residues in the CDR3. Germline lookup yields CDR1 LGHNA and CDR2 YNFKEQ. The V gene end was trimmed by 0 bases and the J gene end by 4 bases; junction bases not matched to a gene: 5. The DNA for the CDR3 is TGTGCCAGCAGCCAAGACCCCACAGGGGCCTATGGCTACACCTTC. This gives the protein CASSQDPTGAYGYTF.

This chain joins TRBV10-3 and TRBJ2-7, with 7 bases lining up with TRBD1. The CDR3 extends over 15 amino acids. With V trimmed by 6 bases and J by 0 bases, 8 bases remained unmatched. Germline V gives CDR1 ENHRY, CDR2 SYGVKD. The CDR3 protein is CAISDGTVSSYEQYF. CDR3 coding DNA: TGTGCCATCAGCGACGGGACAGTTAGCTCCTACGAGCAGTACTTC.

The V gene is TRBV2, the J gene TRBJ1-1; 9 bases line up with TRBD1. The CDR3 length is 14 residues. After removal of 5 bases from V and 6 bases from J, the junction contained 7 bases not matched to a gene. Germline-derived CDR1 and CDR2 are SNHLY and FYNNEI. The CDR3 DNA is TGTGCCAGCAGTCTCGGGGGACAGGGTGCTGAAGCTTTCTTT. Translating it yields CASSLGGQGAEAFF.

This clone was recorded a few times. This chain uses TRBV29-1 with TRBJ1-2; 7 bases are a match to TRBD1. The length of the CDR3 is 13 residues. Germline assignment: CDR1 SQVTM and CDR2 ANQGSEA. Trimming cost V 7 bases and J 1 base; bases outside gene matches: 6. CDR3 DNA sequence: TGCAGCGCGACAGGGAGCCTTAACTATGGCTACACCTTC. Protein: CSATGSLNYGYTF.

In this sample, this clone turned up a few times. J is TRBJ1-2 and V is TRBV3-1 (or the pseudogene TRBV3-2); TRBD1 might be the D (5 bases). Germline CDR1 and CDR2: LGHDT and YNNKEL (reference sequence). The CDR3 is made up of 14 amino acids. Trimming stripped 0 bases from V and 7 bases from J, with 12 bases between. This chain's CDR3 is CASSQEPRVSGYTF. The CDR3 region has the DNA TGTGCCAGCAGCCAAGAACCCAGGGTCTCTGGCTACACCTTC.

The sample holds one count of this clone. The rearrangement joins TRBV14 to TRBJ1-2; D remains ambiguous. V lost 1 base and J 0 bases, leaving 9 bases between the germline ends. From germline, CDR1 is SGHDN and CDR2 FVKESK. The CDR3 has 15 amino acids. Here the CDR3 reads CASSQGHSANYGYTF. DNA of the CDR3: TGTGCCAGCAGCCAAGGGCACTCAGCTAACTATGGCTACACCTTC.

The chain has TRBV3-1 (or the pseudogene TRBV3-2) and TRBJ2-1, with D unresolved. V was shortened by 10 bases and J by 6 bases, with 10 bases between the two germline ends. Germline V CDR1 and CDR2: LGHDT, YNNKEL (reference sequence). The CDR3 is 11 amino acids. CDR3 in DNA: TGTGCCACCAGGCCTTCCAATGAGCAGTTCTTC. Residues: CATRPSNEQFF.

The chain has TRBV7-3 and TRBJ2-3; 12 positions agree with TRBD2. The ends lost 5 bases at V and 6 bases at J; junction bases unmatched: 3. This CDR3 contains 14 residues. Germline-derived CDR1 and CDR2 are SGHTA and FQGTGA. CDR3 sequence (DNA): TGTGCCAGCAGCCGGACTAGCGGGACTGATACGCAGTATTTT. Translated, it gives CASSRTSGTDTQYF.

This sequence joins TRBV20-1 and TRBJ2-5, with D uncertain. Germline-derived CDR1 and CDR2 are DFQATT and SNEGSKA (reference sequence). The V end was cut by 3 bases, the J end by 7 bases, with 6 bases between. The CDR3 is 10 amino acids. The CDR3 protein is CSASRVTQYF. CDR3 nucleotide sequence: TGCAGTGCTAGTCGCGTGACCCAGTACTTC.

V and J are TRBV28 and TRBJ2-5; D is uncertain. Per germline, CDR1 MDHEN and CDR2 SYDVKM. Trimming shortened V by 8 bases and J by 2 bases, and 18 bases separated the two germline ends. CDR3 length equals 15 residues. The CDR3 protein is CASAAGLREQETQYF. The CDR3 DNA reads as TGTGCCAGCGCGGCCGGGTTGCGTGAGCAAGAGACCCAGTACTTC.